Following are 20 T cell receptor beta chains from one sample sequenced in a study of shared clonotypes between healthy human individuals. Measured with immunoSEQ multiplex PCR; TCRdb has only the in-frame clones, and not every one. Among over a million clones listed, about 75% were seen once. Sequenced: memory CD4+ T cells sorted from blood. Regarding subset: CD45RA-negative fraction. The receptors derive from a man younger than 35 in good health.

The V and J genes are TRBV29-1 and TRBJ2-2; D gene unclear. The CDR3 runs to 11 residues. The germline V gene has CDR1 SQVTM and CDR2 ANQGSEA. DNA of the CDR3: TGCCCTTGGAGGAACACCGGGGAGCTGTTTTTT. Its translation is CPWRNTGELFF.

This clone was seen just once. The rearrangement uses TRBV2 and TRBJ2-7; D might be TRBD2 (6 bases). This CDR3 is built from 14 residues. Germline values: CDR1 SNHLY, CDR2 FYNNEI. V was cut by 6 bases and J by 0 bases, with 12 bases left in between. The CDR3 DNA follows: TGTGCCAGCAGAAACGGGGGTAGCTCCTACGAGCAGTACTTC. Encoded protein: CASRNGGSSYEQYF.

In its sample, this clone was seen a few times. The CDR3 reads CASSERAVRKQLFF. Here the CDR3 DNA reads TGTGCCAGCAGTGAAAGGGCTGTGAGGAAACAACTGTTTTTT. The genes are TRBV2 and TRBJ1-4; D ambiguous. The CDR3 has 14 amino acids. CDR1 and CDR2 (germline): SNHLY, FYNNEI. V lost 2 bases and J 12 bases, leaving 16 bases between the germline ends. Variable domain in full (rest from reference TRBV2 and TRBJ1-4): EPEVTQTPSHQVTQMGQEVILRCVPISNHLYFYWYRQILGQKVEFLVSFYNNEISEKSEIFDDQFSVERPDGSNFTLKIRSTKLEDSAMYFCASSERAVRKQLFFGSGTQLSVL.

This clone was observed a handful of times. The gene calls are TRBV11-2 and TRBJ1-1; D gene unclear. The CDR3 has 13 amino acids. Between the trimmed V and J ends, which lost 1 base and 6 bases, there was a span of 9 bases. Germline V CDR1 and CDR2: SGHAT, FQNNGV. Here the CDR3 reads CASSLVRESEAFF. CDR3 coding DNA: TGTGCCAGCAGCTTAGTCCGGGAGTCTGAAGCTTTCTTT.

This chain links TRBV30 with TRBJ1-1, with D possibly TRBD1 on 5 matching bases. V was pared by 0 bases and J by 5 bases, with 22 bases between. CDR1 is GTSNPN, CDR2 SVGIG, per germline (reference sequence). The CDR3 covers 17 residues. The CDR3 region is CAWSVLRGGSPLTEAFF. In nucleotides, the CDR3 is TGTGCCTGGAGTGTACTGCGGGGGGGATCACCGTTGACTGAAGCTTTCTTT.

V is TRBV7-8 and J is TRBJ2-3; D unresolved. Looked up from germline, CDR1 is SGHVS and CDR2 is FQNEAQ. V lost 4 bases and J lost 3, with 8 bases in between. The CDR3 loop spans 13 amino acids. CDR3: CASSSVGTDTQYF. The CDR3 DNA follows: TGTGCCAGCAGCTCTGTGGGGACAGATACGCAGTATTTT.

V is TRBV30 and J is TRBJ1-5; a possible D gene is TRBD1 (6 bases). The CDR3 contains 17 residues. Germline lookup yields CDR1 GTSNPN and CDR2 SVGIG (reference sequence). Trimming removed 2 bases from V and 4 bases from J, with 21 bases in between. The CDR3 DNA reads TGTGCCTGGAGTCCCATCACGGACAGTAAACCTAATCAGCCCCAGCATTTT. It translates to CAWSPITDSKPNQPQHF.

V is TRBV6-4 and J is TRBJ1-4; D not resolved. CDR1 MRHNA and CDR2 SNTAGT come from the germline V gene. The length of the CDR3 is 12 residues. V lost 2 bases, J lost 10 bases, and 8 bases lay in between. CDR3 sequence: CASSDGVGKLFF. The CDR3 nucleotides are TGTGCCAGCAGTGACGGGGTCGGAAAACTGTTTTTT.

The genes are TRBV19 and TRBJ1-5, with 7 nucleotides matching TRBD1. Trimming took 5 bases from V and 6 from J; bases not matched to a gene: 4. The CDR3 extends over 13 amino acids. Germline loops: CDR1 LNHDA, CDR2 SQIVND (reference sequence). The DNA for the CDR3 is TGTGCCAGTAGTGACCACAGGGGTCAGCCCCAGCATTTT. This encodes CASSDHRGQPQHF.

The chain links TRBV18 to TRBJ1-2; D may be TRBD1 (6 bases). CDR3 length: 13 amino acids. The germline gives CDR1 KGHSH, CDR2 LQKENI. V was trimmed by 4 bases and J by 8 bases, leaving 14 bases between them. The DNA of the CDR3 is TGTGCCAGCTCACAAGGGGGGAATGACGGCTACACCTTC. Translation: CASSQGGNDGYTF. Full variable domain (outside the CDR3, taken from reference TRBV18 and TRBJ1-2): NAGVMQNPRHLVRRRGQEARLRCSPMKGHSHVYWYRQLPEEGLKFMVYLQKENIIDESGMPKERFSAEFPKEGPSILRIQQVVRGDSAAYFCASSQGGNDGYTFGSGTRLTVV.

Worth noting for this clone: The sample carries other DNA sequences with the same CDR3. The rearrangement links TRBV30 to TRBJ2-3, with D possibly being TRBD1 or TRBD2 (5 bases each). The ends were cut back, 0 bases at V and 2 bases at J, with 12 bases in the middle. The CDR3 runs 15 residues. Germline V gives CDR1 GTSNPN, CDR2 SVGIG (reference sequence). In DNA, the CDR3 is TGTGCCTGGAGTGTACGTGGGGGTCTCACAGATACGCAGTATTTT. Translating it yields CAWSVRGGLTDTQYF. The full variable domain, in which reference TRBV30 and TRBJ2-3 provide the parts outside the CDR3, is SQTIHQWPATLVQPVGSPLSLECTVEGTSNPNLYWYRQAAGRGLQLLFYSVGIGQISSEVPQNLSASRPQDRQFILSSKKLLLSDSGFYLCAWSVRGGLTDTQYFGPGTRLTVL.

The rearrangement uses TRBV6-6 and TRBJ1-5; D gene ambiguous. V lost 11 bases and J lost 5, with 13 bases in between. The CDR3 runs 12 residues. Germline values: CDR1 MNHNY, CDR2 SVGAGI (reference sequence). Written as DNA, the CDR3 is TGTGCCGTGGGTCGGGGAGATCAGCCCCAGCATTTT. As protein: CAVGRGDQPQHF.

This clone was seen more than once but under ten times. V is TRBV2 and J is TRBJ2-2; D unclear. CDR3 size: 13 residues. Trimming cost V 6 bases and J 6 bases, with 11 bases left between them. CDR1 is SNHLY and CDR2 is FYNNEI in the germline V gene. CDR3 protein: CASSVGLAGELFF. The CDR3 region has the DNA TGTGCCAGCAGCGTGGGGTTGGCCGGGGAGCTGTTTTTT.

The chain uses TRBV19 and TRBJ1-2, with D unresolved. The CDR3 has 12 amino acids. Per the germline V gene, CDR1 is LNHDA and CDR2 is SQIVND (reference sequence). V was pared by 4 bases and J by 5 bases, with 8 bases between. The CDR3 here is CASSTSLYGYTF. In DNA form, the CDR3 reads TGTGCCAGTAGTACCAGCCTGTATGGCTACACCTTC. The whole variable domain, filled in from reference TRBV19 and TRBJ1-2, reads DGGITQSPKYLFRKEGQNVTLSCEQNLNHDAMYWYRQDPGQGLRLIYYSQIVNDFQKGDIAEGYSVSREKKESFPLTVTSAQKNPTAFYLCASSTSLYGYTFGSGTRLTVV.

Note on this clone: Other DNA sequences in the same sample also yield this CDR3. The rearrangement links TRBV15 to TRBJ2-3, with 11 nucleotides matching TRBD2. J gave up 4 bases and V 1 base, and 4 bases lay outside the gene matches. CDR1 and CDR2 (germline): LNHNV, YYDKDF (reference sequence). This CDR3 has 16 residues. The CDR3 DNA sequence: TGTGCCACCAGCAGAGCCGGGACTAGCGGCTCAGATACGCAGTATTTT. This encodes CATSRAGTSGSDTQYF. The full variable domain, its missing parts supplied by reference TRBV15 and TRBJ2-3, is DAMVIQNPRYQVTQFGKPVTLSCSQTLNHNVMYWYQQKSSQAPKLLFHYYDKDFNNEADTPDNFQSRRPNTSFCFLDIRSPGLGDTAMYLCATSRAGTSGSDTQYFGPGTRLTVL.

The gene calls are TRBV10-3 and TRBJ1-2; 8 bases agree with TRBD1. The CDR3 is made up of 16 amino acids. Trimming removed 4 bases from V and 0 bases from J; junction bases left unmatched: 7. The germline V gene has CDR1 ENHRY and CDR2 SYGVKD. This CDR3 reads CAISVATGGTNYGYTF. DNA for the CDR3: TGTGCCATCAGTGTGGCAACAGGGGGAACTAACTATGGCTACACCTTC.

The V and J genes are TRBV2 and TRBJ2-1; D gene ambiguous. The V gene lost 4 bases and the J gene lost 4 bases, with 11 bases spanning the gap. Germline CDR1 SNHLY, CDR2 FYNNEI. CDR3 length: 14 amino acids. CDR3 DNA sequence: TGTGCCAGCAGTGTAGATGTCTCGTACAATGAGCAGTTCTTC. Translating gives CASSVDVSYNEQFF. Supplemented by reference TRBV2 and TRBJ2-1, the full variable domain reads EPEVTQTPSHQVTQMGQEVILRCVPISNHLYFYWYRQILGQKVEFLVSFYNNEISEKSEIFDDQFSVERPDGSNFTLKIRSTKLEDSAMYFCASSVDVSYNEQFFGPGTRLTVL.

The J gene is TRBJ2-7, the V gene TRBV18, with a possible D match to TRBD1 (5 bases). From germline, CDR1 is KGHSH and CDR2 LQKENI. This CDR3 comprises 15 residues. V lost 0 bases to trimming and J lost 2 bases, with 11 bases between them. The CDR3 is CASSPPEGATYEQYF. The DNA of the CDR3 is TGTGCCAGCTCACCACCGGAAGGGGCCACCTACGAGCAGTACTTC.

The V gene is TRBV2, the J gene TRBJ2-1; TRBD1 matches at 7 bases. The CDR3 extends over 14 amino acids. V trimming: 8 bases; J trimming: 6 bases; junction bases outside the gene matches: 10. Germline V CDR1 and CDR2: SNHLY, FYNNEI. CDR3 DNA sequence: TGTGCCAGCCGCGACAGGGAAGCCAGCAATGAGCAGTTCTTC. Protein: CASRDREASNEQFF.

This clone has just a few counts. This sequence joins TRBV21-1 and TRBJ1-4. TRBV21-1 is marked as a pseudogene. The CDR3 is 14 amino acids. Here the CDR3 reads CASKERWAQEKLFF. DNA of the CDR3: TGTGCCAGCAAAGAGCGCTGGGCCCAAGAAAAACTGTTTTTT.